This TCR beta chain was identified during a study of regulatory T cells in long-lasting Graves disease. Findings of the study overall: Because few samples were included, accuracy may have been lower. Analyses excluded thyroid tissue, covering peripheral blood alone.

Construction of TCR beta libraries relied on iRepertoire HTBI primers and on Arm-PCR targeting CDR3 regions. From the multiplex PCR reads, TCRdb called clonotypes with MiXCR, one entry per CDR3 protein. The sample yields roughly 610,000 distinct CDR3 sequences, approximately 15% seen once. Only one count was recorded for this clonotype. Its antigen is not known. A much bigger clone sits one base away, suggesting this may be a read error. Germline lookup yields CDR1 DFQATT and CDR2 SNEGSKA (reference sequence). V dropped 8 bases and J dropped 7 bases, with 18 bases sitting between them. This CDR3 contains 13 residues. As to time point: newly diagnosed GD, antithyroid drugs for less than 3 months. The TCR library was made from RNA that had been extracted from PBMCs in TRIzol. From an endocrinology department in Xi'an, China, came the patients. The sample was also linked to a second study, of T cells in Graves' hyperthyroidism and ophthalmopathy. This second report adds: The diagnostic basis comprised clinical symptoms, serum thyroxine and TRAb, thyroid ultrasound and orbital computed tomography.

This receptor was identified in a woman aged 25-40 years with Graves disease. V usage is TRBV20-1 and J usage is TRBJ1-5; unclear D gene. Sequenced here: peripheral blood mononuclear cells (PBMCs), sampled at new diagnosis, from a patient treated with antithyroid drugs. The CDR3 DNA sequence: TGCAGTACAAATGTTTGGGAGAGCCAGCCCCAGCATTTT. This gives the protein CSTNVWESQPQHF.